This T cell receptor beta chain emerged from a study of shared clonotypes between healthy human individuals. CD45RO-negative, CCR7-positively selected cells formed the naive CD8 fraction, excluding terminally differentiated effector memory CD45RA+ cells. The CDR3 extends over 21 amino acids. The trim removed 7 bases at V and 0 bases at J, leaving 21 bases unmatched. Germline assignment: CDR1 LNHDA and CDR2 SQIVND (reference sequence). Execution of the assay was at deep level. The DNA input per sorted-subset replicate PCR was about 0.2 ug, corresponding to around 30,000 T cell genomes. The protocol was immunoSEQ multiplex PCR, while the TCRdb copy is restricted to in-frame clones and leaves out a portion. In the table there are around 620,000 clones, 85% to 95% of which are singletons. Findings and caveats of the study: Naive subsets generally had larger estimated richness than memory subsets.

As concerns this clone: As yet, its antigen is unknown.

The receptor was derived from a woman younger than 45 in good health. The sequenced material came from naive CD8+ T cells sorted from blood. The chain recombines TRBV19 with TRBJ2-1, with 10 bases matching TRBD2. The CDR3 protein is CASIFLLAGVSGFFSYNEQFF. DNA of the CDR3: TGTGCCAGTATATTTCTCCTAGCGGGAGTGTCCGGCTTCTTCTCCTACAATGAGCAGTTCTTC.